Included here is one T cell receptor (beta chain) sequence, with context. The entry originates in a study of tumor and adjacent non-tumor tissue in lung cancer. The library came from three nested PCR rounds adapted from ARM-PCR protocols. TCRdb ran MiXCR on the multiplex PCR reads and lists one entry per CDR3 protein. The sample consists of 65,000 to 75,000 distinct CDR3 sequences, 55% to 85% of them appearing once. The V and J ends lost 6 bases and 2 bases, in that order; junction bases with no gene match: 2. The CDR3 length is 14 residues. This sample's RNA came from whole unsorted tissue. V gene TRBV12-3 or TRBV12-4 combines with J gene TRBJ2-3; TRBD2 agrees at 10 bases. The clonotype originates from a man in his sixties with non-small cell lung cancer. Material: lung tumor tissue. CDR3 DNA: TGTGCCAGCAGAGGGACTAGCGACACAGATACGCAGTATTTT. Amino acids: CASRGTSDTDTQYF.